The rows below give T cell receptor beta chains drawn from one sample of a study of regulatory T cells in long-lasting Graves disease. TCRdb recomputed calls from the multiplex PCR reads with MiXCR, one row per CDR3 protein. The sample has roughly 510,000 distinct CDR3 sequences, about 16% seen once. The sample was also reused in another study, on T cells in Graves' hyperthyroidism and ophthalmopathy.

The material sequenced was peripheral blood mononuclear cells (PBMCs), taken at new diagnosis, from a patient treated with antithyroid drugs. The receptor source for this set is a man younger than 35 with Graves disease. Each CDR3 is given with its conserved first and last residue. A D gene is named only where the DNA matches it firmly. Rows give clone size only sometimes, using once, few, many, or a class for an expanded clone.

CDR3aa: CASTRAAGGSYNEQFF; CDR3nt: TGTGCCAGCACCCGGGCCGCGGGGGGCTCCTACAATGAGCAGTTCTTC; j_gene: TRBJ2-1; abundance: many; d_gene: TRBD2; v_gene: TRBV12-3/TRBV12-4
CDR3aa: CASSRPGALIRKRNIQYF; CDR3nt: TGTGCCAGCAGCCGCCCGGGGGCGCTTATTCGTAAGAGGAACATTCAGTACTTC; j_gene: TRBJ2-4; abundance: few; d_gene: .; v_gene: TRBV5-5
CDR3aa: CASSLQSSGSADTQYF; CDR3nt: TGTGCCAGCAGCTTACAGTCTAGCGGGAGCGCAGATACGCAGTATTTT; j_gene: TRBJ2-3; abundance: many; d_gene: TRBD2; v_gene: TRBV7-3
CDR3aa: CSAGDRGSSYEQYF; CDR3nt: TGCAGTGCCGGAGACAGGGGGAGCTCCTACGAGCAGTACTTC; j_gene: TRBJ2-7; abundance: many; d_gene: TRBD1; v_gene: TRBV20-1
CDR3aa: CASSELHATNEKLFF; CDR3nt: TGTGCCAGCAGTGAACTGCACGCAACTAATGAAAAACTGTTTTTT; j_gene: TRBJ1-4; abundance: .; d_gene: .; v_gene: TRBV6-1
CDR3aa: CASSSLSGPYNEQFF; CDR3nt: TGTGCCAGCAGCTCCCTGAGCGGCCCTTACAATGAGCAGTTCTTC; j_gene: TRBJ2-1; abundance: many; d_gene: .; v_gene: TRBV7-3
CDR3aa: CASSDDWDEQYF; CDR3nt: TGTGCCAGCAGCGATGACTGGGACGAGCAGTACTTC; j_gene: TRBJ2-7; abundance: few; d_gene: .; v_gene: TRBV3-1
CDR3aa: CASSVGTEQFF; CDR3nt: TGTGCCAGCAGCGTAGGAACTGAGCAGTTCTTC; j_gene: TRBJ2-1; abundance: .; d_gene: .; v_gene: TRBV9
CDR3aa: CASSLLSGSANTQYF; CDR3nt: TGTGCCAGCAGCCTCTTGTCCGGGTCGGCAAATACGCAGTATTTT; j_gene: TRBJ2-3; abundance: few; d_gene: .; v_gene: TRBV7-9
CDR3aa: CASSSQQGTDGYTF; CDR3nt: TGTGCCAGCAGTTCCCAACAGGGAACCGACGGCTACACCTTC; j_gene: TRBJ1-2; abundance: many; d_gene: .; v_gene: TRBV12-3/TRBV12-4
CDR3aa: CASSLRARGEKLFF; CDR3nt: TGTGCCAGCAGTCTCAGGGCGCGCGGTGAAAAACTGTTTTTT; j_gene: TRBJ1-4; abundance: few; d_gene: .; v_gene: TRBV6-1
CDR3aa: CASSFGFSTGELFF; CDR3nt: TGTGCCAGCAGCTTTGGATTTAGCACCGGGGAGCTGTTTTTT; j_gene: TRBJ2-2; abundance: .; d_gene: .; v_gene: TRBV7-3
CDR3aa: CASRHRDRGLEKLFF; CDR3nt: TGCGCCAGCCGCCACCGGGACAGGGGGCTTGAAAAACTGTTTTTT; j_gene: TRBJ1-4; abundance: .; d_gene: TRBD1; v_gene: TRBV4-1
CDR3aa: CASSLKTRGSGANVLTF; CDR3nt: TGCGCCAGCAGCTTGAAGACCCGAGGCTCTGGGGCCAACGTCCTGACTTTC; j_gene: TRBJ2-6; abundance: .; d_gene: .; v_gene: TRBV5-1
CDR3aa: CASSPDWGSETQYF; CDR3nt: TGTGCCAGCAGCCCAGATTGGGGCTCAGAGACCCAGTACTTC; j_gene: TRBJ2-5; abundance: few; d_gene: .; v_gene: TRBV7-2
CDR3aa: CASSPAGFRTGELFF; CDR3nt: TGTGCCAGCTCACCGGCAGGGTTTCGGACCGGGGAGCTGTTTTTT; j_gene: TRBJ2-2; abundance: few; d_gene: .; v_gene: TRBV18
CDR3aa: CASSLQLAPNTGELFF; CDR3nt: TGTGCCAGCAGCTTACAACTAGCGCCGAACACCGGGGAGCTGTTTTTT; j_gene: TRBJ2-2; abundance: many; d_gene: TRBD2; v_gene: TRBV7-3
CDR3aa: CASSLTAPNEQFF; CDR3nt: TGTGCCAGCAGCTTAACGGCACCGAATGAGCAGTTCTTC; j_gene: TRBJ2-1; abundance: many; d_gene: .; v_gene: TRBV7-9
CDR3aa: CASIWGVEQYF; CDR3nt: TGTGCCAGCATCTGGGGGGTCGAGCAGTACTTC; j_gene: TRBJ2-7; abundance: .; d_gene: .; v_gene: TRBV6-1
CDR3aa: CASSYGTGVEKLFF; CDR3nt: TGTGCCAGCAGTTATGGGACAGGGGTCGAAAAACTGTTTTTT; j_gene: TRBJ1-4; abundance: many; d_gene: TRBD1; v_gene: TRBV12-3/TRBV12-4
CDR3aa: CASSSPGGLGTDTQYF; CDR3nt: TGTGCCAGCAGCTCTCCAGGGGGACTTGGTACAGATACGCAGTATTTT; j_gene: TRBJ2-3; abundance: once; d_gene: .; v_gene: TRBV5-4
CDR3aa: CASSLGGAYTEAFF; CDR3nt: TGCGCCAGCAGCTTGGGGGGGGCTTACACTGAAGCTTTCTTT; j_gene: TRBJ1-1; abundance: .; d_gene: .; v_gene: TRBV5-1
CDR3aa: CASSLGWRETQYF; CDR3nt: TGTGCCAGCAGTTTAGGCTGGCGGGAGACCCAGTACTTC; j_gene: TRBJ2-5; abundance: many; d_gene: .; v_gene: TRBV28
CDR3aa: CASSLGGLGDQPQHF; CDR3nt: TGTGCCAGCAGCTTAGGAGGGCTGGGGGATCAGCCCCAGCATTTT; j_gene: TRBJ1-5; abundance: many; d_gene: .; v_gene: TRBV7-8
CDR3aa: CATSALTNNEQFF; CDR3nt: TGTGCCACCAGTGCCCTGACTAACAATGAGCAGTTCTTC; j_gene: TRBJ2-1; abundance: few; d_gene: .; v_gene: TRBV24-1
CDR3aa: CASSYGTGDPLFF; CDR3nt: TGTGCCAGCAGTTATGGGACAGGGGACCCACTGTTTTTT; j_gene: TRBJ1-4; abundance: many; d_gene: TRBD1; v_gene: TRBV6-5
CDR3aa: CSAAPRLTDTQYF; CDR3nt: TGCAGCGCCGCTCCCCGTTTAACAGATACGCAGTATTTT; j_gene: TRBJ2-3; abundance: few; d_gene: .; v_gene: TRBV29-1
CDR3aa: CSARDRSGANVLTF; CDR3nt: TGCAGTGCTAGAGATCGGTCTGGGGCCAACGTCCTGACTTTC; j_gene: TRBJ2-6; abundance: many; d_gene: .; v_gene: TRBV20-1
CDR3aa: CASTSGYSSYEQYF; CDR3nt: TGTGCCAGCACTAGCGGTTATAGCTCCTACGAGCAGTACTTC; j_gene: TRBJ2-7; abundance: many; d_gene: TRBD2; v_gene: TRBV28
CDR3aa: CSARAVLAGGSPNEQFF; CDR3nt: TGCAGTGCTAGAGCGGTGCTAGCGGGAGGTTCTCCAAATGAGCAGTTCTTC; j_gene: TRBJ2-1; abundance: many; d_gene: TRBD2; v_gene: TRBV20-1
CDR3aa: CASSEGGGGSYEQYF; CDR3nt: TGCGCCAGCAGTGAGGGTGGTGGGGGATCATACGAGCAGTACTTC; j_gene: TRBJ2-7; abundance: .; d_gene: .; v_gene: TRBV10-1
CDR3aa: CSVEEGGNQPQHF; CDR3nt: TGCAGCGTTGAAGAAGGGGGCAATCAGCCCCAGCATTTT; j_gene: TRBJ1-5; abundance: few; d_gene: .; v_gene: TRBV29-1
CDR3aa: CASSYTVRRGSQETQYF; CDR3nt: TGTGCCAGCAGTTACACTGTCCGGCGGGGATCCCAAGAGACCCAGTACTTC; j_gene: TRBJ2-5; abundance: many; d_gene: .; v_gene: TRBV6-9
CDR3aa: CASSFTGGTGELFF; CDR3nt: TGTGCCAGCAGTTTTACAGGGGGCACCGGGGAGCTGTTTTTT; j_gene: TRBJ2-2; abundance: many; d_gene: TRBD1; v_gene: TRBV12-3/TRBV12-4
CDR3aa: CSASLPSLAGGLGNEQFF; CDR3nt: TGCAGTGCTAGTCTCCCATCCCTAGCGGGAGGGCTGGGAAATGAGCAGTTCTTC; j_gene: TRBJ2-1; abundance: .; d_gene: TRBD2; v_gene: TRBV20-1
CDR3aa: CASSDDPRYPREQYF; CDR3nt: TGTGCCAGCAGTGACGACCCACGGTATCCTAGGGAGCAGTACTTC; j_gene: TRBJ2-7; abundance: many; d_gene: .; v_gene: TRBV6-1
CDR3aa: CASSLSSGRSGQETQYF; CDR3nt: TGTGCCAGCAGCTTAAGTAGCGGGAGGAGTGGTCAAGAGACCCAGTACTTC; j_gene: TRBJ2-5; abundance: many; d_gene: TRBD2; v_gene: TRBV11-1
CDR3aa: CASSERTGAGEKLFF; CDR3nt: TGTGCCAGCAGTGAACGGACCGGGGCGGGTGAAAAACTGTTTTTT; j_gene: TRBJ1-4; abundance: .; d_gene: .; v_gene: TRBV6-1
CDR3aa: CASSQVPGDNQPQHF; CDR3nt: TGCGCCAGCAGCCAAGTCCCAGGGGACAATCAGCCCCAGCATTTT; j_gene: TRBJ1-5; abundance: .; d_gene: .; v_gene: TRBV4-1
CDR3aa: CASSLTPPGQGYETQYF; CDR3nt: TGTGCCAGCAGTTTAACTCCTCCGGGACAGGGGTATGAGACCCAGTACTTC; j_gene: TRBJ2-5; abundance: .; d_gene: TRBD1; v_gene: TRBV27
CDR3aa: CASSSLDRGRMNTEAFF; CDR3nt: TGTGCCAGCAGCTCGTTAGACAGGGGGCGAATGAACACTGAAGCTTTCTTT; j_gene: TRBJ1-1; abundance: few; d_gene: TRBD1; v_gene: TRBV7-9
CDR3aa: CASSPRIAGVGETQYF; CDR3nt: TGTGCCAGCAGCCCTAGGATAGCGGGAGTTGGGGAGACCCAGTACTTC; j_gene: TRBJ2-5; abundance: few; d_gene: TRBD2; v_gene: TRBV4-2
CDR3aa: CASSPPGTGAGTEAFF; CDR3nt: TGTGCCAGCTCACCCCCCGGGACAGGAGCCGGTACTGAAGCTTTCTTT; j_gene: TRBJ1-1; abundance: .; d_gene: TRBD1; v_gene: TRBV18
CDR3aa: CASSSTESNTGELFF; CDR3nt: TGTGCCAGCAGTTCAACGGAATCGAACACCGGGGAGCTGTTTTTT; j_gene: TRBJ2-2; abundance: few; d_gene: .; v_gene: TRBV12-3/TRBV12-4
CDR3aa: CASSYRDRVETQYF; CDR3nt: TGTGCCAGCAGTTACCGGGACAGGGTGGAGACCCAGTACTTC; j_gene: TRBJ2-5; abundance: many; d_gene: TRBD1; v_gene: TRBV2